The rows below give T cell receptor beta chains drawn from one sample of a study of cytomegalovirus exposure and HLA in healthy donors. Assay: immunoSEQ multiplex PCR; the TCRdb copy retains only in-frame clones and omits some. The repertoire includes 150,000 to 200,000 clones, about 80% of them detected once, and about 0.93% sits in the top ten. The sample consisted of PBMCs. These receptors all come from a woman between 50 and 59 years old in good health and CMV-seropositive. The CDR3 runs from the conserved cysteine through the conserved F or W. The D gene is left open where the match is weak. Size is stated for part of the rows, as once, few or many counts, or as a class when the clone is expanded.

CDR3nt: TGTGCCATCAGTGAGTCGACAGGGGGCTATGAGCAGTTCTTC
CDR3aa: CAISESTGGYEQFF
j_gene: TRBJ2-1
abundance: -
d_gene: TRBD1
v_gene: TRBV10-3

CDR3nt: TGTGCCAGCACCCTAGGCCGGGGGACGAACACTGAAGCTTTCTTT
CDR3aa: CASTLGRGTNTEAFF
j_gene: TRBJ1-1
abundance: -
d_gene: -
v_gene: TRBV7-2

CDR3nt: TGTGCCAGCAGTTTGGGACAGGGGCGCACCCAGTACTTC
CDR3aa: CASSLGQGRTQYF
j_gene: TRBJ2-5
abundance: -
d_gene: TRBD1
v_gene: TRBV27

CDR3nt: TGCAGCGTTCTGGGGGACAACTTGGATTCACCCCTCCACTTT
CDR3aa: CSVLGDNLDSPLHF
j_gene: TRBJ1-6
abundance: few
d_gene: -
v_gene: TRBV29-1

CDR3nt: TGTGCCAGCAGTTCGGGACAGACCTCTGGAAACACCATATATTTT
CDR3aa: CASSSGQTSGNTIYF
j_gene: TRBJ1-3
abundance: -
d_gene: TRBD1
v_gene: TRBV6-5

CDR3nt: TGTGCCAGCAGCTACCAGGGAGGGGGAGGGGAGCTGTTTTTT
CDR3aa: CASSYQGGGGELFF
j_gene: TRBJ2-2
abundance: -
d_gene: -
v_gene: TRBV7-2

CDR3nt: TGCGCCAGCAGCCACCCCGCCGGGACACTCGCCTACGAGCAGTACTTC
CDR3aa: CASSHPAGTLAYEQYF
j_gene: TRBJ2-7
abundance: few
d_gene: -
v_gene: TRBV4-1

CDR3nt: TGTGCCAGCGCGACCCACAGGGGTTATAATTCACCCCTCCACTTT
CDR3aa: CASATHRGYNSPLHF
j_gene: TRBJ1-6
abundance: -
d_gene: TRBD1
v_gene: TRBV28

CDR3nt: TGCGCCAGCAGCTTGCCGCCTGGCCCGGGGGGGCTTACCTACGAGCAGTACTTC
CDR3aa: CASSLPPGPGGLTYEQYF
j_gene: TRBJ2-7
abundance: few
d_gene: TRBD2
v_gene: TRBV5-1

CDR3nt: TGTGCCTGGACCCCCCGGGGGGCGGGGACGCAGACCCAGTACTTC
CDR3aa: CAWTPRGAGTQTQYF
j_gene: TRBJ2-5
abundance: -
d_gene: -
v_gene: TRBV30

CDR3nt: TGTGCCAGCAGTCTTAGTCAGCACGGGAGCTCCGGCAATGAGCAGTTCTTC
CDR3aa: CASSLSQHGSSGNEQFF
j_gene: TRBJ2-1
abundance: -
d_gene: -
v_gene: TRBV5-5

CDR3nt: TGCAGCGTTGAGGTCCCGAGGAAAGGCACTGAAGCTTTCTTT
CDR3aa: CSVEVPRKGTEAFF
j_gene: TRBJ1-1
abundance: once
d_gene: -
v_gene: TRBV29-1

CDR3nt: TGTGCCAGTAGTGAACAGATAATGAACACTGAAGCTTTCTTT
CDR3aa: CASSEQIMNTEAFF
j_gene: TRBJ1-1
abundance: -
d_gene: -
v_gene: TRBV19